These T cell receptor beta chains were read from a single sample in a study of radiotherapy plus CTLA-4 blockade in lung cancer. The repertoire was sequenced with immunoSEQ multiplex PCR; TCRdb's copy has only in-frame clones and lacks some. The repertoire holds tens of thousands of clones, around 77% seen once, with about 3.1% in the top ten. The sample here was peripheral blood, taken from a patient treated with radiotherapy plus ipilimumab. Source of these receptors: a human donor with non-small cell lung cancer who had a complete response to radiotherapy plus ipilimumab. CDR3s include the opening cysteine and the closing phenylalanine or tryptophan. The D gene is left open where the match is weak. The listing skips clone size in some rows; elsewhere it reads once, few, many or a size class.

TRBJ1-1 | few | TRBD1 | TRBV13 | TGTGCCAGCAGCTCGAACAGGGGGCTGACTGAAGCTTTCTTT | CASSSNRGLTEAFF
TRBJ2-1 | - | TRBD2 | TRBV19 | TGTGCCAGTAGTATAGATCTATGGGGACTAGCGAGAGGCAATGAGCAGTTCTTC | CASSIDLWGLARGNEQFF
TRBJ2-5 | - | - | TRBV19 | TGTGCCAGTAGTACGGACAGCGGCCAAGAGACCCAGTACTTC | CASSTDSGQETQYF
TRBJ1-2 | - | TRBD1 | TRBV5-4 | TGTGCCAGCAGCTTGGTGACAGGGGATGGCTACACCTTC | CASSLVTGDGYTF
TRBJ2-1 | - | TRBD2 | TRBV2 | TGTGCCAGCAGGGGACTAGGGCCTGGGTCCTACAATGAGCAGTTCTTC | CASRGLGPGSYNEQFF
TRBJ2-5 | - | TRBD2 | TRBV2 | TGTGCCAGCAGTAAGACTAGCGGGAAAGAGACCCAGTACTTC | CASSKTSGKETQYF
TRBJ1-5 | once | TRBD1 | TRBV28 | TGTGCCAGCAGTGCCCGACAGGGGAGATATCAGCCCCAGCATTTT | CASSARQGRYQPQHF
TRBJ2-7 | few | - | TRBV2 | TGTGCCAGCAGTGAATTCGGGACTGGGCACTACGAGCAGTACTTC | CASSEFGTGHYEQYF
TRBJ2-7 | - | TRBD1 | TRBV5-4 | TGTGCCAGCAACGACAGGGGACTTGGGGCACACGAGCAGTACTTC | CASNDRGLGAHEQYF
TRBJ2-4 | - | - | TRBV7-9 | TGTGCCAGCAGCCCTTGGGAGGAGGGGCCAGAAAACATTCAGTACTTC | CASSPWEEGPENIQYF
TRBJ2-1 | once | - | TRBV7-4 | TGTGCCAGCATCCAACCCGGGACTCCTAGAAACAATGAGCAGTTCTTC | CASIQPGTPRNNEQFF
TRBJ1-2 | - | TRBD1 | TRBV27 | TGTGCCACCAGTTCTCCCGGACAGGGCCACTATGGCTACACCTTC | CATSSPGQGHYGYTF
TRBJ1-1 | - | - | TRBV2 | TGTGCCAGCAGTGATTATGTACGCGGAGCTTTCTTT | CASSDYVRGAFF
TRBJ1-4 | once | - | TRBV15 | TGTGCCACCAGCAGGGACAGTGCAACTAATGAAAAACTGTTTTTT | CATSRDSATNEKLFF